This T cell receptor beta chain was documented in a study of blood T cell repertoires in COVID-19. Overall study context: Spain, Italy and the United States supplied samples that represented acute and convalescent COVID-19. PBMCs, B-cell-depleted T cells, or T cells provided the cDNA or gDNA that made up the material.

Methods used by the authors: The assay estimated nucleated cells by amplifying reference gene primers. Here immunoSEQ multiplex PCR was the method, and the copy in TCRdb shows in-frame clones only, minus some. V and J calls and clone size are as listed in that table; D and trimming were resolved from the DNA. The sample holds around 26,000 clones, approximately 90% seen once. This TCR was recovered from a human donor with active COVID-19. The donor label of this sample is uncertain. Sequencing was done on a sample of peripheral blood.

CDR3 region: CASSRWDISLETQYF. The DNA for the CDR3 is TGTGCCAGCAGCCGCTGGGACATATCCCTAGAGACCCAGTACTTC. V gene TRBV11-2 combines with J gene TRBJ2-5; tentatively, D is TRBD1 (6 bases). Deletions cut 5 bases from V and 4 bases from J, with 17 bases between. The CDR3 length is 15 residues. CDR1 SGHAT and CDR2 FQNNGV come from the germline V gene.